The 21 T cell receptor beta chains below were found in one sample sequenced in a study of cytomegalovirus exposure and HLA in healthy donors. Measured with immunoSEQ multiplex PCR; TCRdb has only the in-frame clones, and not every one. The repertoire has 150,000 to 160,000 clones, around nine tenths of them found once; the top ten carry 20% to 25%. The sequenced sample consisted of PBMCs. These receptors came from a young man in good health and CMV-seropositive.

The chain joins TRBV6-5 to TRBJ2-7, with 9 bases fitting TRBD1. Losses at the gene ends were 6 bases for V and 3 bases for J; bases not matched to a gene: 6. Germline CDR1 and CDR2: MNHEY and SVGAGI. This CDR3 has 14 amino acids. The CDR3, as DNA: TGTGCCAGCAGGATACAGGGGGCTAGCTACGAGCAGTACTTC. Amino acid sequence: CASRIQGASYEQYF.

V and J are TRBV19 and TRBJ2-7; the match to TRBD1 covers 7 bases. With V trimmed by 2 bases and J by 1 base, 2 bases remained unmatched. Germline V CDR1 and CDR2: LNHDA, SQIVND (reference sequence). This CDR3 comprises 14 residues. Written as DNA, the CDR3 is TGTGCCAGTAGTATAACAGGGGAGTCCTACGAGCAGTACTTC. Translating gives CASSITGESYEQYF.

The chain recombines TRBV2 with TRBJ1-4, with 8 nucleotides matching TRBD1. Germline values: CDR1 SNHLY, CDR2 FYNNEI. V dropped 6 bases and J dropped 4; count of bases not matched to a gene: 7. This CDR3 is built from 15 residues. CDR3 in amino acids: CASSQGARVNEKLFF. Here the CDR3 DNA reads TGTGCCAGCAGCCAGGGGGCGCGGGTTAATGAAAAACTGTTTTTT.

The V call is TRBV11-2, the J call TRBJ1-2, with 12 positions matching TRBD1. The germline V gene encodes CDR1 SGHAT and CDR2 FQNNGV. There are 16 residues in the CDR3. J was trimmed by 3 bases and V by 5 bases; bases with no gene match: 7. Here the CDR3 DNA reads TGTGCCAGCAGCCCATGGCGGGACAGGGGGCACTATGGCTACACCTTC. Translation: CASSPWRDRGHYGYTF.

In this sample, this clone turned up a few times. The chain employs TRBV5-4 and TRBJ1-2; 10 positions agree with TRBD1. This CDR3 has 14 residues. Germline-derived CDR1 and CDR2 are SGHNT and YYREEE (reference sequence). The V gene end was trimmed by 4 bases and the J gene end by 4 bases; junction bases not matched to a gene: 4. CDR3 sequence (DNA): TGTGCCAGCAGCGGGGACAGGGGTCCCTATGGCTACACCTTC. It translates to CASSGDRGPYGYTF.

V is TRBV18 and J is TRBJ2-7; 11 bases are shared with TRBD1. Per germline, CDR1 KGHSH and CDR2 LQKENI. This CDR3 is built from 13 residues. Losses at the gene ends were 5 bases for V and 6 bases for J; bases not matched to a gene: 3. CDR3 DNA sequence: TGTGCCAGCTCAGGGGACAGGGGGAGCGAGCAGTACTTC. It specifies CASSGDRGSEQYF.

CDR3 bases: TGCAGCGTTGTTAGCTCTGGAAACACCATATATTTT. Its protein is CSVVSSGNTIYF. The chain combines TRBV29-1 with TRBJ1-3, with no clear D. The germline V gene has CDR1 SQVTM and CDR2 ANQGSEA. V dropped 4 bases and J dropped 0 bases, with 4 bases sitting between them. The CDR3 totals 12 residues.

The gene calls are TRBV7-2 and TRBJ1-2, with D hard to call. V was clipped by 7 bases and J by 2 bases, with 8 bases between them. Germline V gene lookup returns CDR1 SGHTA and CDR2 FQGNSA. The CDR3 loop spans 12 amino acids. CDR3 sequence (DNA): TGTGCCAGCACCCACAACAACTATGGCTACACCTTC. Translating it yields CASTHNNYGYTF.

This chain uses TRBV6-5 with TRBJ2-7, with TRBD2 matching over 11 bases. J lost 0 bases, V lost 4 bases, and 5 bases had no gene match. Germline CDR1 is MNHEY and CDR2 is SVGAGI. The CDR3 consists of 16 residues. CDR3 sequence: CASSSSTSGGSYEQYF. The CDR3 DNA reads TGTGCCAGCAGTTCCTCCACTAGCGGGGGCTCCTACGAGCAGTACTTC.

The chain is built from TRBV7-2 and TRBJ2-7, with 7 nucleotides matching TRBD2. The trim removed 7 bases at V and 1 base at J, leaving 10 bases unmatched. Germline V gene data show CDR1 as SGHTA and CDR2 as FQGNSA. This CDR3 region has 15 residues. The CDR3 is CASTPGGAGSYEQYF. CDR3 DNA: TGTGCCAGCACCCCGGGGGGAGCGGGTTCCTACGAGCAGTACTTC.

This rearrangement joins TRBV29-1 to TRBJ1-2, with 8 bases lining up with TRBD1. The CDR3 spans 13 residues. The germline V gene has CDR1 SQVTM and CDR2 ANQGSEA. Trimming at V came to 7 bases and at J to 4 bases, leaving 8 bases not matched to a gene. CDR3 nucleotides: TGCAGCGCAAGGGGAACAGGGGGCTATGGCTACACCTTC. Protein: CSARGTGGYGYTF.

This rearrangement joins TRBV11-1 to TRBJ2-1, with no clear D. The CDR3 is made up of 16 amino acids. The germline V gene has CDR1 SGHAT and CDR2 FQDESV (reference sequence). V shed 2 bases and J shed 5 bases, with 16 bases lying between them. This chain's CDR3 is CASSLRTVELDNEQFF. In DNA, the CDR3 is TGTGCCAGCAGCTTAAGAACAGTAGAGCTCGACAATGAGCAGTTCTTC.

A few counts support this clone. J is TRBJ2-5 and V is TRBV9; D gene ambiguous. Trimming cost V 0 bases and J 2 bases, with 5 bases left between them. The CDR3 is made up of 13 amino acids. Germline loops: CDR1 SGDLS, CDR2 YYNGEE. This CDR3 reads CASSVAGQETQYF. The CDR3 DNA is TGTGCCAGCAGCGTAGCCGGGCAAGAGACCCAGTACTTC.

This clone appeared a single time. V is TRBV6-5 and J is TRBJ1-5, with TRBD1 as a possible D gene (5 bases). Per the germline V gene, CDR1 is MNHEY and CDR2 is SVGAGI. The CDR3 covers 13 residues. The ends were cut back, 6 bases at V and 4 bases at J, with 10 bases in the middle. CDR3 coding DNA: TGTGCCAGCAGACCCAGGGTAAATCAGCCCCAGCATTTT. Translating it yields CASRPRVNQPQHF.

J is TRBJ2-1 and V is TRBV6-5, with 9 bases aligning to TRBD1. Germline assignment: CDR1 MNHEY and CDR2 SVGAGI. This CDR3 has 12 residues. V lost 5 bases to trimming and J lost 14 bases; unmatched junction nucleotides: 7. CDR3 amino acids: CASSLGQGREFF. In DNA, the CDR3 is TGTGCCAGCAGTCTCGGACAGGGGAGGGAGTTCTTC.

Notes on this clone: The junction departs from germline at one end; a sequencing error may be responsible. DNA of the CDR3: TGTGCCAGCAGTTACTTGGGACACTCCCACGAGCAGTACTTC. This gives the protein CASSYLGHSHEQYF. The chain recombines TRBV6-5 with TRBJ2-7, with D perhaps matching TRBD1 (6 bases). Germline V gene lookup returns CDR1 MNHEY and CDR2 SVGAGI. The CDR3 consists of 14 residues.

V and J are TRBV12-5 and TRBJ1-2; D is perhaps TRBD1 (5 bases). Germline CDR1 LGHNT, CDR2 FRNRAP. V was clipped by 2 bases and J by 8 bases, with 18 bases between them. The CDR3 spans 15 residues. The CDR3 DNA reads TGTGCTAGTGGTTTGACCAATCAGGGTATACGGGGCTACACCTTC. Residues: CASGLTNQGIRGYTF.

The J gene is TRBJ1-2, the V gene TRBV30; perhaps TRBD1 as D (5 bases). Germline CDR1 reads GTSNPN; CDR2 reads SVGIG (reference sequence). V lost 1 base and J 4 bases, leaving 16 bases between the germline ends. The CDR3 contains 15 residues. The CDR3 DNA reads TGTGCCTGGAGTGCTAAGGCAGGGATAATCTATGGCTACACCTTC. This encodes CAWSAKAGIIYGYTF. Full variable domain (outside the CDR3, taken from reference TRBV30 and TRBJ1-2): SQTIHQWPATLVQPVGSPLSLECTVEGTSNPNLYWYRQAAGRGLQLLFYSVGIGQISSEVPQNLSASRPQDRQFILSSKKLLLSDSGFYLCAWSAKAGIIYGYTFGSGTRLTVV.

The gene calls are TRBV29-1 and TRBJ1-1; TRBD1 might be the D (6 bases). The CDR3 has 12 residues. The V end lost 4 bases, the J end lost 4 bases, and 10 bases lay between the germline ends. Germline V gene lookup returns CDR1 SQVTM and CDR2 ANQGSEA. The CDR3 sequence: CSVGGLGTEAFF. CDR3 in DNA: TGCAGCGTTGGGGGGCTGGGCACTGAAGCTTTCTTT. Full variable domain (rest looked up from reference TRBV29-1 and TRBJ1-1): SAVISQKPSRDICQRGTSLTIQCQVDSQVTMMFWYRQQPGQSLTLIATANQGSEATYESGFVIDKFPISRPNLTFSTLTVSNMSPEDSSIYLCSVGGLGTEAFFGQGTRLTVV.

The chain carries TRBV7-8 and TRBJ1-1; 7 bases line up with TRBD1. V was clipped by 0 bases and J by 3 bases; unmatched bases: 4. The germline gives CDR1 SGHVS, CDR2 FQNEAQ. The CDR3 has 15 amino acids. The CDR3 region is CASSLALRGDTEAFF. The DNA of the CDR3 is TGTGCCAGCAGCTTAGCGCTCAGGGGGGACACTGAAGCTTTCTTT.

This chain uses TRBV5-1 with TRBJ2-7; TRBD2 aligns across 8 bases. Germline assignment: CDR1 SGHRS and CDR2 YFSETQ. This CDR3 comprises 15 residues. Trimming cost V 1 base and J 2 bases; bases outside gene matches: 5. CDR3 loop: CASSLTGGSPYEQYF. The CDR3 coding sequence is TGCGCCAGCAGCTTGACGGGAGGGAGCCCCTACGAGCAGTACTTC.